The source of this TCR beta chain is a study of control samples from healthy donors and cancer patients. The length of the CDR3 is 15 residues. The V end lost 5 bases, the J end lost 4 bases, and 17 bases lay between the germline ends. CDR1 and CDR2 (germline): MNHEY, SMNVEV (reference sequence). Measured with immunoSEQ multiplex PCR; TCRdb has only the in-frame clones, and not every one. The sample carries 150,000 or so clones, over 90% recorded once. The sample taken for sequencing was blood. V is TRBV27 and J is TRBJ2-5, with TRBD2 as a possible D gene (6 bases). This receptor was taken from a man in his forties or fifties in good health. The CDR3 sequence is CASSPGVGGGETQYF. The CDR3, as DNA: TGTGCCAGCAGTCCGGGGGTGGGAGGAGGAGAGACCCAGTACTTC.